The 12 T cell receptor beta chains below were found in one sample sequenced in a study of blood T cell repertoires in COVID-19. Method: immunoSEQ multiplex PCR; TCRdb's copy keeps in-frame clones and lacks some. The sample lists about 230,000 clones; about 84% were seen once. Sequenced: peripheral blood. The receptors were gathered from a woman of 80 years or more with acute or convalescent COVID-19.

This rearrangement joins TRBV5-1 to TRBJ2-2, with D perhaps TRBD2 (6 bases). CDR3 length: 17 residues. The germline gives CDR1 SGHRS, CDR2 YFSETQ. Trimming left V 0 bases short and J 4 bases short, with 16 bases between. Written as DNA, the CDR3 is TGCGCCAGCAGCTTGGGTGATGGGAGGCGAGGCACCGGGGAGCTGTTTTTT. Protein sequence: CASSLGDGRRGTGELFF.

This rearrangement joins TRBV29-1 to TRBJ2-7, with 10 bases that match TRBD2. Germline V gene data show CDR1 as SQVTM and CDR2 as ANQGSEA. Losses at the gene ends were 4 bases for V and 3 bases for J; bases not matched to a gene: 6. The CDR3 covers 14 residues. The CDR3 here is CSVGGASGSYEQYF. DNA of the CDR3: TGCAGCGTTGGGGGGGCTAGCGGGAGCTACGAGCAGTACTTC.

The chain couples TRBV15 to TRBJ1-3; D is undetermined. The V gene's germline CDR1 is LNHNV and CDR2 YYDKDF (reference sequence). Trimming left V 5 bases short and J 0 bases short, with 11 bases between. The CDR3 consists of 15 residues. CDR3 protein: CATSVRLGSGNTIYF. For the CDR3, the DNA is TGTGCCACCAGCGTAAGACTCGGCTCTGGAAACACCATATATTTT.

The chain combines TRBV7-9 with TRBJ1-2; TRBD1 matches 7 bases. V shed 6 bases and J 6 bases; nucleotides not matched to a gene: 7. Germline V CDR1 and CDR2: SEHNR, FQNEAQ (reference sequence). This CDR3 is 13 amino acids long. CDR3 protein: CASRPTGADGYTF. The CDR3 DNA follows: TGTGCCAGCAGACCTACAGGGGCAGATGGCTACACCTTC.

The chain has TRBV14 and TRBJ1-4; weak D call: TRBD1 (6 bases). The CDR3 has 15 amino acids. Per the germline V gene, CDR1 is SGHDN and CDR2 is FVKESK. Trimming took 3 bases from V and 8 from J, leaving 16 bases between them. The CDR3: CASSHLQGHGEKLFF. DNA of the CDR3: TGTGCCAGCAGCCATCTACAGGGACATGGCGAAAAACTGTTTTTT.

CDR3 region: CASSMTGAPSYYGYTF. CDR3 bases: TGTGCCAGCAGTATGACAGGGGCGCCGTCCTACTATGGCTACACCTTC. This chain links TRBV28 with TRBJ1-2; 8 bases align to TRBD1. The CDR3 loop spans 16 amino acids. Germline loops: CDR1 MDHEN, CDR2 SYDVKM. The J segment lost 3 bases and the V segment lost 5 bases, leaving 11 bases of the junction unmatched.

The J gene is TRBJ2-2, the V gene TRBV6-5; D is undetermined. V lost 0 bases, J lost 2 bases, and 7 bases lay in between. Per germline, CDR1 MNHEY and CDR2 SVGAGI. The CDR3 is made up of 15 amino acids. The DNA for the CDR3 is TGTGCCAGCAGTTACTCCCTACCCAACACCGGGGAGCTGTTTTTT. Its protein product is CASSYSLPNTGELFF.

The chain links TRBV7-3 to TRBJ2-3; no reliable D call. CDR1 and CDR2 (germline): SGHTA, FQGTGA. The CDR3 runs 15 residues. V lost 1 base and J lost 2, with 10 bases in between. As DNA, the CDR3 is TGTGCCAGCAGCTTAAATGCGCCCTCCACAGATACGCAGTATTTT. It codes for CASSLNAPSTDTQYF.

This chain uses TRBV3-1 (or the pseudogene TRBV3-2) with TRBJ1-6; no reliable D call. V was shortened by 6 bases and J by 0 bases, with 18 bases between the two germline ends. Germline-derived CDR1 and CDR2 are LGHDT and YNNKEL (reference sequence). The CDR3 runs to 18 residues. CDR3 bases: TGTGCCAGCAGTCCAGAGAGGTGGAGCAGCTCCTATAATTCACCCCTCCACTTT. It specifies CASSPERWSSSYNSPLHF.

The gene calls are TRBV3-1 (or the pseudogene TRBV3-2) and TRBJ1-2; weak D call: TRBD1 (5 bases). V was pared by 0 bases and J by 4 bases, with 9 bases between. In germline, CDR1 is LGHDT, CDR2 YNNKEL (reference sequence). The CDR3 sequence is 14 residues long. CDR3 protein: CASSQDGQGYGYTF. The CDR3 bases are TGTGCCAGCAGCCAAGATGGGCAGGGCTATGGCTACACCTTC.

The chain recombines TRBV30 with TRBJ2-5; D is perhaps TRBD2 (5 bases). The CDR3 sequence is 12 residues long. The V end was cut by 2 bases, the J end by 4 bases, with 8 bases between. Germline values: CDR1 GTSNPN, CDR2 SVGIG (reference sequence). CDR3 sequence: CAWSRSGETQYF. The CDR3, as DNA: TGTGCCTGGAGTCGGAGCGGAGAGACCCAGTACTTC. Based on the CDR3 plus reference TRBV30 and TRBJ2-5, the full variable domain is SQTIHQWPATLVQPVGSPLSLECTVEGTSNPNLYWYRQAAGRGLQLLFYSVGIGQISSEVPQNLSASRPQDRQFILSSKKLLLSDSGFYLCAWSRSGETQYFGPGTRLLVL.

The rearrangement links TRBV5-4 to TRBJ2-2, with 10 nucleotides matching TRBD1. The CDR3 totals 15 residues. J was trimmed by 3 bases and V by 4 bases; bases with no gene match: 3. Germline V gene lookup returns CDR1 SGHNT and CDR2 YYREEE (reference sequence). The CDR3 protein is CASSTGQGDTGELFF. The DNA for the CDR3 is TGTGCCAGCAGCACAGGACAGGGGGACACCGGGGAGCTGTTTTTT.